The rows below give T cell receptor beta chains drawn from one sample of a study of blood T cells in healthy people across ages. From the 5' RACE reads, TCRdb called clonotypes with MiXCR, one entry per CDR3 protein. The profile shows some 700,000 distinct CDR3 sequences, around 40% of them singletons. The material sequenced was blood. These receptor sequences come from a woman aged 55 to 70 in good health. Each CDR3 is given with its conserved first and last residue. The order of the fields is V gene, J gene, D gene, clone size, CDR3 DNA, CDR3 protein. The D gene is left open where the match is weak. Expanded clones get a size class; other rows say once, few or many, or leave the size out.

TRBV12-3/TRBV12-4	TRBJ2-2	NA	few	TGTGCCAGCACCCGGGACTCGAACACCGGGGAGCTGTTTTTT	CASTRDSNTGELFF
TRBV20-1	TRBJ2-5	NA	NA	TGCAGTATTTGGACATACGGAGAGACCCAGTACTTC	CSIWTYGETQYF
TRBV20-1	TRBJ1-2	TRBD1	NA	TGCAGTGCTAGGGTTGGCAGGGGGCTAGGCTATGGCTACACCTTC	CSARVGRGLGYGYTF
TRBV10-3	TRBJ2-3	NA	few	TGTGCCTCAAGTCATACGCAGTATTTT	CASSHTQYF
TRBV29-1	TRBJ2-3	TRBD2	NA	TGCAGCGCTTTCACCGGACTAGCGGGGGGCACAAATACGCAGTATTTT	CSAFTGLAGGTNTQYF
TRBV29-1	TRBJ2-6	TRBD1	many	TGCAGCGTTGAAGATCGGATAGGGGGCTTTGGGGCCAACGTCCTGACTTTC	CSVEDRIGGFGANVLTF
TRBV10-3	TRBJ2-5	NA	NA	TGTGCCATCCGGGGTTTGGGGACCCAGTACTTC	CAIRGLGTQYF
TRBV4-2	TRBJ2-5	TRBD2	NA	TGTGCCAGCAGCCAAGATTTTTGGGCTAGCGGACGGTCGGGGAATGAGCAGTACTTC	CASSQDFWASGRSGNEQYF
TRBV5-5	TRBJ1-4	NA	NA	TGTGCCAGCAGCCCTGTTGTGGGCCCTAATGAAAAACTGTTTTTT	CASSPVVGPNEKLFF
TRBV28	TRBJ2-5	NA	NA	TGTGCCAGCAGGACTCCAGGGGACCAAGAGACCCAGTACTTC	CASRTPGDQETQYF
TRBV9	TRBJ2-3	NA	NA	TGTGCCAGCAGCGTACGGGAAGGAGGCACAGATACGCAGTATTTT	CASSVREGGTDTQYF
TRBV20-1	TRBJ2-7	NA	NA	TGCAGTGCTAGGAGCTGCGAGCAGTACTTC	CSARSCEQYF
TRBV6-2/TRBV6-3	TRBJ2-1	NA	few	TGTGCCAGCAGTGACAAGTCGTACAATGAGCAGTTCTTC	CASSDKSYNEQFF
TRBV27	TRBJ2-3	NA	NA	TGTGCCAGCAGTAAAACTAGTTCCAGCACAGATACGCAGTATTTT	CASSKTSSSTDTQYF
TRBV29-1	TRBJ1-5	NA	NA	TGCAGCGTGAGGCCCGGGGGGGGCCCTAATCAGCCCCAGCATTTT	CSVRPGGGPNQPQHF
TRBV11-2	TRBJ2-3	TRBD1	many	TGTGCCAGCAGCTTAGCGTCAGGGGGTTGGGGCACAGATACGCAGTATTTT	CASSLASGGWGTDTQYF
TRBV14	TRBJ1-2	TRBD1	many	TGTGCCAGCAGCCGATCCGGGACAGGGGACTATGGCTACACCTTC	CASSRSGTGDYGYTF
TRBV2	TRBJ2-1	TRBD2	NA	TGTGCCAGCAGAAGAACTAGCGGGGGGGCCTATGAGCAGTTCTTC	CASRRTSGGAYEQFF
TRBV7-6	TRBJ2-7	NA	few	TGTGCCAGCAGCACACGACAGGACCGACGTTCCTACGAGCAGTACTTC	CASSTRQDRRSYEQYF
TRBV23-1	TRBJ2-7	TRBD1	once	TGCGCCAGCAGTCAATCGCGTTGTGACAGGGGCTCCTACGAGCAGTACTTC	CASSQSRCDRGSYEQYF
TRBV6-5	TRBJ2-1	TRBD1	few	TGTGCCAGCACTAAGGTCGTGGGACAGGGGGTGGGTGAGCAGTTCTTC	CASTKVVGQGVGEQFF
TRBV7-9	TRBJ1-4	TRBD1	few	TGTGCCAGCAGCTTGACAGGGGTTGACGAAAAACTGTTTTTT	CASSLTGVDEKLFF
TRBV27	TRBJ1-6	TRBD1	NA	TGTGCCAGCAGTTTAACTCCCCCACTTACAGGGGTCGGGTCACCCCTCCACTTT	CASSLTPPLTGVGSPLHF
TRBV7-3	TRBJ2-3	TRBD2	NA	TGTGCCAGCAGCCTCAGCGGGGGTGTAGATACGCAGTATTTT	CASSLSGGVDTQYF